The present T cell receptor beta chain was sequenced within a study of beta chain features in type 1 diabetes. Study-level points and caveats: The study found moderately but significantly shorter TCRB CDR3s in all four CD4+ subsets of Type 1 diabetes patients.

Worth noting for this clone: The target antigen is unknown.

Expressed TCRB transcripts were sequenced because the entire RNA isolate underwent reverse transcription. Sequenced by immunoSEQ multiplex PCR; TCRdb stores in-frame clones only, minus some. In the table there are more than 250,000 clones, roughly 22% of which are singletons. The V gene end was trimmed by 4 bases and the J gene end by 5 bases; junction bases not matched to a gene: 11. Germline V gene lookup returns CDR1 MDHEN and CDR2 SYDVKM. The CDR3 runs 15 residues. This TCR came from a woman aged 35 to 49 with type 1 diabetes. Source material: naive CD4+ T cells from blood. The V gene is TRBV28, the J gene TRBJ2-7, with 7 bases fitting TRBD2. CDR3 DNA: TGTGCCAGCAGTTCCCCTGGCGGGAGCAATCACGAGCAGTACTTC. Its translation: CASSSPGGSNHEQYF.